This T cell receptor (beta chain) was retrieved from a study of CD8 T cells in ankylosing spondylitis. Comment on this clonotype: Its target is unknown.

With molecular barcodes, quantitative 5'-RACE was used to make the TCR beta libraries. TCRdb itself ran the 5' RACE reads through MiXCR, one entry per CDR3 protein. The sample lists nearly 350,000 distinct CDR3 sequences, roughly 14% occurring once. Germline-derived CDR1 and CDR2 are WSHSY and SAAADI. This CDR3 region has 13 residues. The V end lost 7 bases, the J end lost 4 bases, and 13 bases lay between the germline ends. Study results and limitations: There was a TCR beta motif, made of fewer than 10 highly homologous variants, that appeared characteristic of ankylosing spondylitis blood. Disease-linked clones had a CD8+ phenotype and relatively low frequency in peripheral blood.

The source is a male donor with ankylosing spondylitis or in good health (not recorded which). V usage is TRBV10-2 and J usage is TRBJ1-1; D gene ambiguous. Sequenced material: blood, either unsorted or a sorted T cell fraction (not recorded which). CDR3 sequence: CASTEQQGTEAFF. The CDR3 nucleotides read TGCGCCAGCACAGAACAGCAAGGCACTGAAGCTTTCTTT.